This passage covers 25 T cell receptor beta chains from one sample sequenced in a study of monozygotic twins with inflammatory bowel disease. TCRdb processed the 5' RACE reads again and assigns one entry to each CDR3 protein, with no DNA. The data include 150,000 to 200,000 distinct CDR3 sequences; the top ten clones carry approximately 3%. Specimen: blood. Receptors were obtained from a human donor with ulcerative colitis or Crohn's disease, or a healthy co-twin of an affected twin (not recorded which).

The chain joins TRBV6-5 to TRBJ2-2. Germline assignment: CDR1 MNHEY and CDR2 SVGAGI. CDR3 size: 16 residues. CDR3 sequence: CASSYSILMSTGELFF.

The chain carries TRBV19 and TRBJ2-1; as DNA is missing, the TRBD2 call by TCRdb cannot be tested. This CDR3 contains 18 residues. Germline CDR1 reads LNHDA; CDR2 reads SQIVND (reference sequence). The CDR3 loop reads CASRLTSGRVGDYNEQFF.

This chain links TRBV7-9 with TRBJ1-1. CDR1 and CDR2 (germline): SEHNR, FQNEAQ (reference sequence). This CDR3 spans 11 amino acids. CDR3 amino acids: CASSFFPEAFF.

The chain recombines TRBV7-9 with TRBJ2-7; TCRdb lists TRBD2, though no DNA is available to test this call. Looked up from germline, CDR1 is SEHNR and CDR2 is FQNEAQ (reference sequence). The CDR3 spans 17 residues. The CDR3 reads CASSRISSSGRPYEQYF.

V usage is TRBV5-4 and J usage is TRBJ2-2; the TCRdb call, TRBD2, lacks DNA for checking. The CDR3 runs 18 residues. Germline values: CDR1 SGHNT, CDR2 YYREEE (reference sequence). CDR3 residues: CASSEKLAGGPRGGELFF.

The CDR3 loop reads CASSRDVLSLGNTIYF. The rearrangement uses TRBV28 and TRBJ1-3; TCRdb selects TRBD1, and the lack of DNA leaves this call unchecked. The CDR3 is 16 amino acids. Germline CDR1 MDHEN, CDR2 SYDVKM.

The V call is TRBV3-1, the J call TRBJ2-7. The CDR3 covers 12 residues. Germline V lookup: CDR1 LGHDT, CDR2 YNNKEL (reference sequence). CDR3 amino acids: CASSPGPYEQYF.

This chain joins TRBV20-1 and TRBJ2-5. This CDR3 comprises 14 residues. CDR1 is DFQATT and CDR2 is SNEGSKA in the germline V gene (reference sequence). The CDR3 protein is CSARVVLGQETQYF.

The rearrangement uses TRBV29-1 and TRBJ2-3; TCRdb calls TRBD1, which cannot be checked without DNA. The CDR3 consists of 13 residues. Germline CDR1 is SQVTM and CDR2 is ANQGSEA. CDR3 loop: CSEYRGQTDTQYF.

The chain links TRBV20-1 to TRBJ2-7. The CDR3 totals 12 residues. The germline V gene has CDR1 DFQATT and CDR2 SNEGSKA (reference sequence). The CDR3 loop reads CSARTSAYEQYF.

This chain connects TRBV20-1 to TRBJ2-3; the D call from TCRdb, TRBD2, cannot be confirmed without DNA. The CDR3 contains 14 residues. Germline loops: CDR1 DFQATT, CDR2 SNEGSKA (reference sequence). The CDR3 protein is CSARGGVNTDTQYF.

The V gene is TRBV10-3, the J gene TRBJ2-2; TCRdb returns TRBD1, unconfirmable since there is no DNA. Per germline, CDR1 ENHRY and CDR2 SYGVKD. This CDR3 spans 16 amino acids. CDR3 sequence reads: CAISDHGRANTGELFF.

J is TRBJ2-2 and V is TRBV19. The CDR3 has 14 residues. CDR1 is LNHDA and CDR2 is SQIVND in the germline V gene (reference sequence). CDR3 amino acids: CASKGWENTGELFF. The complete variable domain, with remaining parts taken from reference TRBV19 and TRBJ2-2, reads DGGITQSPKYLFRKEGQNVTLSCEQNLNHDAMYWYRQDPGQGLRLIYYSQIVNDFQKGDIAEGYSVSREKKESFPLTVTSAQKNPTAFYLCASKGWENTGELFFGEGSRLTVL.

The chain uses TRBV20-1 and TRBJ2-7. CDR3 size: 12 residues. The germline V gene encodes CDR1 DFQATT and CDR2 SNEGSKA (reference sequence). This CDR3 is CSARVPSYEQYF.

CDR3 amino acids: CASSLVYRGPNTGELFF. The chain has TRBV11-2 and TRBJ2-2; TCRdb names TRBD1, which stays unverified in the absence of DNA. This CDR3 region has 17 residues. Germline loops: CDR1 SGHAT, CDR2 FQNNGV.

The chain has TRBV29-1 and TRBJ2-1; with no DNA, the TCRdb D assignment of TRBD2 cannot be verified. CDR3 size: 13 residues. The germline V gene encodes CDR1 SQVTM and CDR2 ANQGSEA. CDR3: CSVERSEGNEQFF.

This sequence joins TRBV4-1 and TRBJ2-2; TCRdb returns TRBD2, unconfirmable since there is no DNA. Looked up from germline, CDR1 is MGHRA and CDR2 is YSYEKL. The CDR3 extends over 20 amino acids. Here the CDR3 reads CASSQDPGTSGRANTGELFF.

The chain is built from TRBV5-6 and TRBJ2-1; TCRdb selects TRBD2, and the lack of DNA leaves this call unchecked. The CDR3 spans 16 residues. Germline V gene sequence: CDR1 SGHDT, CDR2 YYEEEE. CDR3 protein: CASSQGKRGPYNEQFF.

This chain links TRBV5-1 with TRBJ2-3; absent DNA, TCRdb's TRBD2 call cannot be checked. CDR1 and CDR2 (germline): SGHRS, YFSETQ. The CDR3 runs 18 residues. This CDR3 is CASSLLTSGSTSTDTQYF. Full variable domain (remainder filled in from reference TRBV5-1 and TRBJ2-3): KAGVTQTPRYLIKTRGQQVTLSCSPISGHRSVSWYQQTPGQGLQFLFEYFSETQRNKGNFPGRFSGRQFSNSRSEMNVSTLELGDSALYLCASSLLTSGSTSTDTQYFGPGTRLTVL.

This chain connects TRBV18 to TRBJ1-1; TCRdb reports TRBD1, a call that lacks DNA to check it against. This CDR3 is built from 14 residues. Germline CDR1 is KGHSH and CDR2 is LQKENI. The CDR3 sequence: CASSSGQGGTEAFF.

The CDR3: CASSLRVQGATGELFF. This sequence joins TRBV12-3 or TRBV12-4 and TRBJ2-2; TCRdb returns TRBD1, unconfirmable since there is no DNA. The CDR3 spans 16 residues.

The genes are TRBV9 and TRBJ2-1. CDR3 length: 12 amino acids. Germline V gives CDR1 SGDLS, CDR2 YYNGEE. CDR3 sequence reads: CASSVEANEQFF.

This chain connects TRBV7-9 to TRBJ2-7; TCRdb selects TRBD1, and the lack of DNA leaves this call unchecked. CDR1 SEHNR and CDR2 FQNEAQ come from the germline V gene (reference sequence). The CDR3 is made up of 14 amino acids. The CDR3 loop reads CASSLDSTNYEQYF.

The chain couples TRBV7-3 to TRBJ2-6. Germline lookup yields CDR1 SGHTA and CDR2 FQGTGA. This CDR3 region has 17 residues. CDR3 sequence: CASSYVVLGSGANVLTF. The entire variable domain, with the rest obtained from reference TRBV7-3 and TRBJ2-6, is as follows: GAGVSQTPSNKVTEKGKYVELRCDPISGHTALYWYRQSLGQGPEFLIYFQGTGAADDSGLPNDRFFAVRPEGSVSTLKIQRTERGDSAVYLCASSYVVLGSGANVLTFGAGSRLTVL.

V gene TRBV10-3 combines with J gene TRBJ2-3; TCRdb reports TRBD1, a call that lacks DNA to check it against. This CDR3 contains 14 residues. Germline V gives CDR1 ENHRY, CDR2 SYGVKD. CDR3 sequence reads: CAIWTGGNTDTQYF.